The 15 T cell receptor beta chains listed next were all sequenced from one sample in a study of molecular identifiers for immune sequencing clone quantification. TCRdb redid the calling of the PCR reads with MiXCR, one entry per CDR3 protein. The repertoire consists of more than 550,000 distinct CDR3 sequences, with less than 30% occurring once and the leading ten covering 0.78%. Sequencing was done on a sample of naive CD8+ T cells from blood, with Jurkat cell RNA spiked in. Described subset: FACS-sorted CD8+CD4-CCR7+CD45RA+ naive T cells. These receptors came from a human donor in good health. Some libraries in this study had Jurkat cell RNA spiked in.

This clonotype was counted ten times or more. The chain carries TRBV7-3 and TRBJ2-4; 7 bases are shared with TRBD2. Germline loops: CDR1 SGHTA, CDR2 FQGTGA. The CDR3 runs to 16 residues. Trimming cost V 5 bases and J 0 bases; bases outside gene matches: 7. In DNA, the CDR3 is TGTGCCAGCAGCCCCGCCGGGGGGTCAGCCAAAAACATTCAGTACTTC. This sequence encodes CASSPAGGSAKNIQYF.

This chain connects TRBV6-5 to TRBJ2-3, with TRBD2 identical over 7 bases. Germline CDR1 and CDR2: MNHEY and SVGAGI. V was clipped by 4 bases and J by 3 bases; unmatched bases: 13. The CDR3 is 17 residues long. The CDR3 DNA reads TGTGCCAGCAGTTTCAGCCTAGCGGAGAGAGGGACAGATACGCAGTATTTT. It encodes CASSFSLAERGTDTQYF.

There are many counts of this clonotype. The rearrangement links TRBV7-2 to TRBJ2-7, with 12 positions matching TRBD2. V was pared by 5 bases and J by 3 bases, with 2 bases of the junction left unmatched. This CDR3 has 14 amino acids. CDR1 and CDR2 (germline): SGHTA, FQGNSA. The CDR3 protein is CASSELAGGYEQYF. The CDR3, as DNA: TGTGCCAGCAGCGAACTAGCGGGGGGCTACGAGCAGTACTTC.

This clonotype was recorded at least ten times. The chain carries TRBV6-5 and TRBJ1-1, with 7 bases fitting TRBD1. This CDR3 is 14 amino acids long. Looked up from germline, CDR1 is MNHEY and CDR2 is SVGAGI. The ends lost 3 bases at V and 6 bases at J; junction bases unmatched: 7. As DNA, the CDR3 is TGTGCCAGCAGTTATTCAGGGGGAAACGCTGAAGCTTTCTTT. Its translation: CASSYSGGNAEAFF.

The sample holds many counts of this clonotype. The chain combines TRBV6-5 with TRBJ2-7, with D unclear. The CDR3 consists of 14 residues. Germline V gives CDR1 MNHEY, CDR2 SVGAGI. Trimming removed 0 bases from V and 2 bases from J, with 8 bases in between. CDR3 in DNA: TGTGCCAGCAGTTACTCGCGGTCGGCCTACGAGCAGTACTTC. It encodes CASSYSRSAYEQYF.

The chain carries TRBV6-1 and TRBJ2-4, with D perhaps assigned TRBD1 or TRBD2 (5 bases each). CDR1 and CDR2 from the germline V gene are MNHNS and SASEGT. Trimming pared 6 bases from V and 1 base from J, leaving 13 bases between. This CDR3 is built from 15 residues. CDR3 DNA: TGTGCCAGCAGCCAGTGGTGGGGGGCCAAAAACATTCAGTACTTC. Protein: CASSQWWGAKNIQYF.

This clonotype has just a few counts. The rearrangement uses TRBV19 and TRBJ1-6; D not resolved. CDR1 LNHDA and CDR2 SQIVND come from the germline V gene (reference sequence). The CDR3 covers 16 residues. V dropped 5 bases and J dropped 0 bases, with 11 bases sitting between them. DNA for the CDR3: TGTGCCAGTAGTCCAGCGATGGACTCCTATAATTCACCCCTCCACTTT. Residues: CASSPAMDSYNSPLHF.

As to this clonotype: A much larger clone differs by one base, so this may be a read error. The chain is built from TRBV12-3 or TRBV12-4 and TRBJ2-7; D is unclear. This CDR3 has 14 residues. V lost 5 bases, J lost 4 bases, and 15 bases lay in between. The CDR3 spells CASSPPEGTYEQYF. CDR3 sequence (DNA): TGTGCCAGCAGTCCGCCGGAAGGAACGTACGAGCAGTACTTC.

The chain employs TRBV19 and TRBJ2-5; 10 bases line up with TRBD2. With V trimmed by 5 bases and J by 3 bases, 12 bases remained unmatched. CDR3 length equals 17 residues. Germline V CDR1 and CDR2: LNHDA, SQIVND (reference sequence). In DNA form, the CDR3 reads TGTGCCAGTAGTCCTTCGGTAGCGGGAGGTGACGAAGAGACCCAGTACTTC. Its protein product is CASSPSVAGGDEETQYF.

The J gene is TRBJ2-1, the V gene TRBV4-1; D is undetermined. The germline gives CDR1 MGHRA, CDR2 YSYEKL. The CDR3 consists of 16 residues. V lost 4 bases to trimming and J lost 7 bases, with 20 bases between them. The CDR3 sequence is CASSLRAASKMNEQFF. The CDR3 DNA reads TGCGCCAGCAGCCTACGAGCTGCTTCAAAGATGAATGAGCAGTTCTTC.

There are a few counts of this clonotype. This chain uses TRBV30 with TRBJ2-7; 9 bases agree with TRBD1. Germline CDR1 GTSNPN, CDR2 SVGIG (reference sequence). V was clipped by 5 bases and J by 5 bases; unmatched bases: 4. This CDR3 is built from 12 residues. The CDR3 sequence is CAWGQGSHEQYF. The DNA for the CDR3 is TGTGCCTGGGGACAGGGGTCCCACGAGCAGTACTTC.

This clonotype appeared a few times. The chain recombines TRBV12-5 with TRBJ1-2, with TRBD1 as a possible D gene (6 bases). Germline CDR1 and CDR2: LGHNT and FRNRAP. V was trimmed by 6 bases and J by 4 bases, leaving 12 bases between them. This CDR3 is built from 13 residues. CDR3 loop: CASGYGGPYGYTF. As DNA, the CDR3 is TGTGCTAGTGGCTACGGGGGGCCCTATGGCTACACCTTC.

This clonotype was picked up a small number of times. CDR3 DNA: TGTGCCACGGAGTCCTCTGGAAACACCATATATTTT. This translates into CATESSGNTIYF. The chain combines TRBV19 with TRBJ1-3; D not certain. The CDR3 runs 12 residues. V lost 10 bases and J 0 bases, leaving 7 bases between the germline ends. Germline V gene lookup returns CDR1 LNHDA and CDR2 SQIVND (reference sequence).

The V and J genes are TRBV4-3 and TRBJ2-5; no clear D. The germline gives CDR1 LGHNA, CDR2 YSLEER. The CDR3 length is 16 residues. The V gene lost 0 bases and the J gene lost 0 bases, with 11 bases spanning the gap. CDR3 protein: CASSQDWADYQETQYF. The CDR3 nucleotides read TGCGCCAGCAGCCAAGATTGGGCCGATTACCAAGAGACCCAGTACTTC.

V gene TRBV27 combines with J gene TRBJ2-1; 12 bases align to TRBD2. Germline CDR1 MNHEY, CDR2 SMNVEV (reference sequence). V was clipped by 4 bases and J by 6 bases; unmatched bases: 13. The CDR3 runs 18 residues. DNA for the CDR3: TGTGCCAGCAGTTCGATCTCTAGGACTAGCGGGGTTAGCAATGAGCAGTTCTTC. Translated, it gives CASSSISRTSGVSNEQFF.